The rows below give T cell receptor beta chains drawn from one sample of a study of cytotoxic CD8 clonotypes in ibrutinib-treated CLL. TCRdb keeps only in-frame clones here, not all; method: immunoSEQ multiplex PCR. The sample includes roughly 190,000 clones, about 72% of them seen just once. Material: PBMCs, obtained after 24 months of ibrutinib treatment. These receptors were obtained from a human donor with chronic lymphocytic leukemia. The CDR3 runs from the conserved cysteine through the conserved F or W. Fields, in order: V gene, J gene, clone size, D gene, CDR3 DNA, CDR3 protein. The D gene is left open where the match is weak. The listing skips clone size in some rows; elsewhere it reads once, few, many or a size class.

V gene: TRBV28; J gene: TRBJ1-5; clone size: -; D gene: -; CDR3 DNA: TGTGCCAGCAGGAACACACAGGGAAGCGGGTATCAGCCCCAGCATTTT; CDR3 protein: CASRNTQGSGYQPQHF
V gene: TRBV6-6; J gene: TRBJ1-5; clone size: -; D gene: TRBD1; CDR3 DNA: TGTGCCAGCAACAGGGTAGCGGGACAGGTAGGACAGCCCCAGCATTTT; CDR3 protein: CASNRVAGQVGQPQHF
V gene: TRBV30; J gene: TRBJ1-1; clone size: -; D gene: -; CDR3 DNA: TGTGCCTGGAGTGTACTGAAGAACACTGAAGCTTTCTTT; CDR3 protein: CAWSVLKNTEAFF
V gene: TRBV27; J gene: TRBJ2-2; clone size: -; D gene: TRBD2; CDR3 DNA: TGTGCCAGCAGATCCAGGGTAGCGGGGGTAGACACCGGGGAGCTGTTTTTT; CDR3 protein: CASRSRVAGVDTGELFF
V gene: TRBV5-4; J gene: TRBJ2-1; clone size: -; D gene: TRBD1; CDR3 DNA: TGTGCCAGCAGCCCCCGACGGACAGGGAATTTCGATGAGCAGTTCTTC; CDR3 protein: CASSPRRTGNFDEQFF
V gene: TRBV4-3; J gene: TRBJ2-7; clone size: -; D gene: -; CDR3 DNA: TGCGCCAGCAGCCAAGCAGCTAGCGAAAACTCCTACGAGCAGTACTTC; CDR3 protein: CASSQAASENSYEQYF
V gene: TRBV11-3; J gene: TRBJ1-2; clone size: -; D gene: -; CDR3 DNA: TGTGCCAGCAGCTTAAACGCTAACTATGGCTACACCTTC; CDR3 protein: CASSLNANYGYTF
V gene: TRBV29-1; J gene: TRBJ2-7; clone size: -; D gene: -; CDR3 DNA: TGCAGCGTTGAACTCGCTGCGACCTACGAGCAGTACTTC; CDR3 protein: CSVELAATYEQYF
V gene: TRBV27; J gene: TRBJ2-1; clone size: -; D gene: TRBD2; CDR3 DNA: TGTGCCAGCAGTTTTGGTCGGGAGGGCTACAATGAGCAGTTCTTC; CDR3 protein: CASSFGREGYNEQFF
V gene: TRBV7-9; J gene: TRBJ1-2; clone size: -; D gene: TRBD1; CDR3 DNA: TGTGCCAGCAGCTTAGTGGAGAGGGACAGGGCTTATGGCTACACCTTC; CDR3 protein: CASSLVERDRAYGYTF
V gene: TRBV6-1; J gene: TRBJ2-3; clone size: -; D gene: -; CDR3 DNA: TGTGCCAGCAGTGAAGAAGGGGGAGCTACGCAGTATTTT; CDR3 protein: CASSEEGGATQYF
V gene: TRBV7-8; J gene: TRBJ1-1; clone size: -; D gene: -; CDR3 DNA: TGTGCCAGCAGCTCCCCTACGGGGAACACTGAAGCTTTCTTT; CDR3 protein: CASSSPTGNTEAFF
V gene: TRBV29-1; J gene: TRBJ1-4; clone size: -; D gene: TRBD1; CDR3 DNA: TGCAGCGCGTGGGACAGGGGAGGAACCGGAGGAAAACTGTTTTTT; CDR3 protein: CSAWDRGGTGGKLFF
V gene: TRBV11-2; J gene: TRBJ1-1; clone size: -; D gene: -; CDR3 DNA: TGTGCCAGCAGCTTTTCCCGAAACACTGAAGCTTTCTTT; CDR3 protein: CASSFSRNTEAFF
V gene: TRBV5-1; J gene: TRBJ2-6; clone size: -; D gene: -; CDR3 DNA: TGCGCCAGCAGCTTTTCCGCAGGGGCTGGGGCCAACGTCCTGACTTTC; CDR3 protein: CASSFSAGAGANVLTF
V gene: TRBV7-9; J gene: TRBJ2-7; clone size: -; D gene: TRBD2; CDR3 DNA: TGTGCCAGCAGCTTAGAGGGACTAGTGGTCTACGAGCAGTACTTC; CDR3 protein: CASSLEGLVVYEQYF
V gene: TRBV18; J gene: TRBJ1-2; clone size: few; D gene: TRBD1; CDR3 DNA: TGTGCCAGCTCACCGACAGGGGATGGCTACACCTTC; CDR3 protein: CASSPTGDGYTF
V gene: TRBV7-2; J gene: TRBJ1-4; clone size: -; D gene: -; CDR3 DNA: TGTGCCAGCAGCGCTAGTTCCCAGCCTTGGGTGAATGAAAAACTGTTTTTT; CDR3 protein: CASSASSQPWVNEKLFF
V gene: TRBV6-5; J gene: TRBJ1-4; clone size: -; D gene: -; CDR3 DNA: TGTGCCAGCAGTTACTCGCCGGGGGTGGATGAAAAACTGTTTTTT; CDR3 protein: CASSYSPGVDEKLFF
V gene: TRBV7-9; J gene: TRBJ1-4; clone size: -; D gene: TRBD1; CDR3 DNA: TGTGCCAGCAGCTTAGGATGGTCGCAGGGGGACCCTAATGAAAAACTGTTTTTT; CDR3 protein: CASSLGWSQGDPNEKLFF
V gene: TRBV5-4; J gene: TRBJ1-1; clone size: -; D gene: -; CDR3 DNA: TGTGCCAGCAGCTTACAGAACACTGAAGCTTTCTTT; CDR3 protein: CASSLQNTEAFF
V gene: TRBV10-3; J gene: TRBJ2-7; clone size: -; D gene: -; CDR3 DNA: TGTGCCATCAGTGGGGCTTTGCGGAGCTCCTACGAGCAGTACTTC; CDR3 protein: CAISGALRSSYEQYF
V gene: TRBV4-2; J gene: TRBJ2-5; clone size: -; D gene: -; CDR3 DNA: TGTGCCAGCAGCCAAGAACGGGAGTGGGAGACCCAGTACTTC; CDR3 protein: CASSQEREWETQYF
V gene: TRBV11-3; J gene: TRBJ2-2; clone size: -; D gene: TRBD2; CDR3 DNA: TGTGCCAGCAGCGTTAGCGGGACTAGGGGTACCGGGGAGCTGTTTTTT; CDR3 protein: CASSVSGTRGTGELFF
V gene: TRBV28; J gene: TRBJ2-1; clone size: -; D gene: TRBD1; CDR3 DNA: TGTGCCAGTGGACAGGACGCATACAATGAGCAGTTCTTC; CDR3 protein: CASGQDAYNEQFF
V gene: TRBV4-1; J gene: TRBJ2-7; clone size: -; D gene: -; CDR3 DNA: TGCGCCAGCAGCCAAGATAGGCAGGGGAAGGTCTACGAGCAGTACTTC; CDR3 protein: CASSQDRQGKVYEQYF
V gene: TRBV5-6; J gene: TRBJ2-7; clone size: -; D gene: -; CDR3 DNA: TGTGCCAGCAGCTGGGGGAATTCCTACGAGCAGTACTTC; CDR3 protein: CASSWGNSYEQYF
V gene: TRBV7-3; J gene: TRBJ2-1; clone size: once; D gene: -; CDR3 DNA: TGTGCCAGCAGCTTAGGGGCATCCCTTACCAACAATGAGCAGTTCTTC; CDR3 protein: CASSLGASLTNNEQFF
V gene: TRBV7-6; J gene: TRBJ2-5; clone size: -; D gene: -; CDR3 DNA: TGTGCCAGCAGCTTCCGGGGGCTCGGGCAAGAGACCCAGTACTTC; CDR3 protein: CASSFRGLGQETQYF
V gene: TRBV15; J gene: TRBJ2-6; clone size: -; D gene: TRBD1; CDR3 DNA: TGTGCCACCAGCAGGGGGACAGGGGGCACTGGGGCCAACGTCCTGACTTTC; CDR3 protein: CATSRGTGGTGANVLTF
V gene: TRBV7-2; J gene: TRBJ2-7; clone size: -; D gene: TRBD2; CDR3 DNA: TGTGCCAGCAGCTTAGTGAGCGGGAGCCACGAGCAGTACTTC; CDR3 protein: CASSLVSGSHEQYF
V gene: TRBV7-2; J gene: TRBJ2-1; clone size: -; D gene: TRBD1; CDR3 DNA: TGTGCCAGCAGCTTAGATGGGACAGGGAATTTCGGTGAGCAGTTCTTC; CDR3 protein: CASSLDGTGNFGEQFF
V gene: TRBV18; J gene: TRBJ2-7; clone size: -; D gene: TRBD2; CDR3 DNA: TGTGCCAGCTCCCAGGGACTAGCGGGAGAGAACGAGCAGTACTTC; CDR3 protein: CASSQGLAGENEQYF
V gene: TRBV18; J gene: TRBJ2-1; clone size: -; D gene: TRBD2; CDR3 DNA: TGTGCCAGCTCACCAACTAGCGGTAACAATGAGCAGTTCTTC; CDR3 protein: CASSPTSGNNEQFF
V gene: TRBV11-2; J gene: TRBJ1-5; clone size: -; D gene: -; CDR3 DNA: TGTGCCAGCAGCTTAGGCCGGGGGGATCAGCCCCAGCATTTT; CDR3 protein: CASSLGRGDQPQHF
V gene: TRBV5-1; J gene: TRBJ2-1; clone size: -; D gene: -; CDR3 DNA: TGCGCCAGCAGCTTGGCAGAGTTAAACAATGAGCAGTTCTTC; CDR3 protein: CASSLAELNNEQFF
V gene: TRBV5-6; J gene: TRBJ2-1; clone size: -; D gene: -; CDR3 DNA: TGTGCCAGCAGCTTCGGTGGGCCCTACAATGAGCAGTTCTTC; CDR3 protein: CASSFGGPYNEQFF
V gene: TRBV7-3; J gene: TRBJ2-5; clone size: -; D gene: TRBD2; CDR3 DNA: TGTGCCAGCAGCCTAGGTAGCGGGAGAGGTGAGACCCAGTACTTC; CDR3 protein: CASSLGSGRGETQYF
V gene: TRBV9; J gene: TRBJ2-5; clone size: -; D gene: -; CDR3 DNA: TGTGCCAGCAGCGTAGGGAGAGATCCGTGGGGAGAGACCCAGTACTTC; CDR3 protein: CASSVGRDPWGETQYF
V gene: TRBV30; J gene: TRBJ2-1; clone size: -; D gene: TRBD2; CDR3 DNA: TGTGCCTGGAGAACTAGCGGGACCTACAATGAGCAGTTCTTC; CDR3 protein: CAWRTSGTYNEQFF